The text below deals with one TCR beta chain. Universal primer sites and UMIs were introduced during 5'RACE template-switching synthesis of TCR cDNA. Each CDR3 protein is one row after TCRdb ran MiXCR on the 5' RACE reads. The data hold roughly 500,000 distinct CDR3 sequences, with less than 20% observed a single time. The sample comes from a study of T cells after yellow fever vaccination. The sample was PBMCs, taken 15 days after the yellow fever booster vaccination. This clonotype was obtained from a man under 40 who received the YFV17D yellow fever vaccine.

CDR3 sequence (DNA): TGTGCCAGCAGCCCGACTAGCGGGAGATCCTACAATGAGCAGTTCTTC. It translates to CASSPTSGRSYNEQFF. The V and J genes are TRBV5-4 and TRBJ2-1; 12 bases agree with TRBD2. The V gene's germline CDR1 is SGHNT and CDR2 YYREEE (reference sequence). This CDR3 spans 16 amino acids. The J segment lost 1 base and the V segment lost 4 bases, leaving 3 bases of the junction unmatched.